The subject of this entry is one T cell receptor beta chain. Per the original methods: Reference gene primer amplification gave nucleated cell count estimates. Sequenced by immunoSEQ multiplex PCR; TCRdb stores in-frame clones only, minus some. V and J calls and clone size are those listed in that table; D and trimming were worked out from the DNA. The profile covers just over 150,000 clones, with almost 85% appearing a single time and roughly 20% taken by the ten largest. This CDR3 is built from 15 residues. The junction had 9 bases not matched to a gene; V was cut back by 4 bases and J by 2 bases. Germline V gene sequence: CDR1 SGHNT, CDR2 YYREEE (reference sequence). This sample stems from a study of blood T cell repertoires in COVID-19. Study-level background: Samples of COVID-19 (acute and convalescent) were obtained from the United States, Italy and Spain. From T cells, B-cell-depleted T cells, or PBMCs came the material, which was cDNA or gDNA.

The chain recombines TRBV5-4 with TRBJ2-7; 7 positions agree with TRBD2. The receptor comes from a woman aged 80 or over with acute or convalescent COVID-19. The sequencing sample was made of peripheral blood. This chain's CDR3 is CASSIRTSHAYEQYF. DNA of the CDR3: TGTGCCAGCAGCATCAGGACTAGTCACGCCTACGAGCAGTACTTC. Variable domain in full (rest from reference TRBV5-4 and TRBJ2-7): ETGVTQSPTHLIKTRGQQVTLRCSSQSGHNTVSWYQQALGQGPQFIFQYYREEENGRGNFPPRFSGLQFPNYSSELNVNALELDDSALYLCASSIRTSHAYEQYFGPGTRLTVT.